One and the same sample provided the 18 T cell receptor beta chains below, sequenced in a study of blood T cells in healthy people across ages. A second about 7 to 12 cycle PCR used barcoded and J-beta primers. MiXCR was run by TCRdb on the 5' RACE reads, yielding one entry per CDR3 protein. The repertoire has some 1.6 million distinct CDR3 sequences, almost 35% of them found once; the top ten carry approximately 10%. The sample taken for sequencing was blood. Receptors originate from a woman aged 25 to 45 in good health.

This clonotype has more than one count but fewer than ten. The V call is TRBV4-2, the J call TRBJ2-1, with 11 bases fitting TRBD2. Germline-derived CDR1 and CDR2 are LGHNA and YNFKEQ. The CDR3 runs to 17 residues. Unmatched junction bases numbered 5, after V lost 2 bases and J lost 2 bases. Here the CDR3 reads CASSQYPGLAAYNEQFF. The CDR3 DNA reads as TGTGCCAGCAGCCAATATCCGGGACTAGCGGCCTACAATGAGCAGTTCTTC.

V and J are TRBV6-2 or TRBV6-3 and TRBJ2-2, with a tentative D call TRBD1 (7 bases). In germline, CDR1 is MNHEY, CDR2 SVGEGT. The CDR3 is 14 amino acids. Trimming removed 7 bases at V and 5 bases at J, with 14 bases between. This chain's CDR3 is CASTQGGLTGELFF. DNA for the CDR3: TGTGCCAGCACCCAGGGGGGCCTTACCGGGGAGCTGTTTTTT.

This clonotype was detected a few times. The chain joins TRBV4-2 to TRBJ1-2; 10 bases are shared with TRBD1. CDR1 and CDR2 (germline): LGHNA, YNFKEQ. V gave up 2 bases and J gave up 2 bases; unmatched junction bases: 2. The CDR3 is made up of 15 amino acids. CDR3 protein: CASSQSGQGNYGYTF. The CDR3 DNA follows: TGTGCCAGCAGCCAATCGGGACAGGGGAACTATGGCTACACCTTC.

The CDR3 DNA follows: TGTGCCAGCAGTCCCTTAGAACCTGGCTCACCCCTCCACTTT. Its protein product is CASSPLEPGSPLHF. The rearrangement joins TRBV27 to TRBJ1-6; no clear D gene. CDR3 length: 14 amino acids. Trimming pared 5 bases from V and 10 bases from J, leaving 15 bases between. Germline-derived CDR1 and CDR2 are MNHEY and SMNVEV (reference sequence).

This clonotype came up many times. The chain combines TRBV10-3 with TRBJ2-1; possibly TRBD1 or TRBD2 for D (6 bases each). Trimming removed 6 bases at V and 5 bases at J, with 17 bases between. The CDR3 runs 15 residues. CDR1 is ENHRY, CDR2 SYGVKD, per germline. This CDR3 reads CAIRPGGKIHNEQFF. Here the CDR3 DNA reads TGTGCCATCAGGCCCGGGGGCAAGATACACAATGAGCAGTTCTTC.

About this clonotype: The germline gene is not matched at one end of the junction; a read error may be the cause. V usage is TRBV12-3 or TRBV12-4 and J usage is TRBJ2-3; TRBD1 matches 9 bases. The CDR3 loop spans 16 amino acids. This chain's CDR3 is CASSLGQGTSTDAQYF. For the CDR3, the DNA is TGTGCCAGCAGTTTGGGACAGGGTACTAGCACAGATGCGCAGTATTTT.

The rearrangement joins TRBV29-1 to TRBJ2-4; 8 nucleotides line up with TRBD1. The CDR3 runs 14 residues. V lost 6 bases and J lost 11; bases outside the gene matches: 15. Germline lookup yields CDR1 SQVTM and CDR2 ANQGSEA. The chain's CDR3 is CSVTGTIQGAVQYF. In DNA form, the CDR3 reads TGCAGCGTCACCGGGACCATCCAGGGGGCGGTTCAGTACTTC.

The chain links TRBV27 to TRBJ2-4; maybe TRBD1 (6 bases). V was clipped by 5 bases and J by 15 bases, with 23 bases between them. The CDR3 spans 14 residues. Germline V CDR1 and CDR2: MNHEY, SMNVEV (reference sequence). The CDR3 sequence is CASSLTGLDSPRYF. The DNA for the CDR3 is TGTGCCAGCAGTCTTACCGGTTTGGACAGCCCCAGGTACTTC.

CDR3 coding DNA: TGCGCCAGCGGCGACAGGGATTCGGGAGGCTACACCTTC. It encodes CASGDRDSGGYTF. This chain uses TRBV4-1 with TRBJ1-2, with 7 bases lining up with TRBD1. Unmatched junction bases numbered 11, after V lost 8 bases and J lost 8 bases. Germline V gives CDR1 MGHRA, CDR2 YSYEKL. CDR3 length: 13 residues.

This chain uses TRBV27 with TRBJ1-2; D may be TRBD1 (5 bases). With 6 bases removed from V and 5 bases from J, the gap between germline ends came to 16 bases. The CDR3 is made up of 14 amino acids. Germline V lookup: CDR1 MNHEY, CDR2 SMNVEV (reference sequence). The CDR3 coding sequence is TGTGCCAGCAGGACTAGGGGAGGGCCTTATGGCTACACCTTC. It translates to CASRTRGGPYGYTF.

This clonotype was found once. This chain uses TRBV29-1 with TRBJ2-5; 10 bases are shared with TRBD1. The ends lost 7 bases at V and 4 bases at J; junction bases unmatched: 9. CDR1 is SQVTM, CDR2 ANQGSEA, per germline. The CDR3 is 14 residues long. CDR3 loop: CSAGTGVIGETQYF. The CDR3 DNA reads TGCAGCGCCGGGACAGGGGTTATCGGAGAGACCCAGTACTTC.

The genes are TRBV29-1 and TRBJ2-2; maybe TRBD1 (6 bases). V was cut by 3 bases and J by 2 bases, with 13 bases left in between. The CDR3 is 15 amino acids. Germline lookup yields CDR1 SQVTM and CDR2 ANQGSEA. The CDR3 nucleotides read TGCAGCGTTGAGGGAGACAGGTTCAACACCGGGGAGCTGTTTTTT. Protein product: CSVEGDRFNTGELFF.

V and J are TRBV4-1 and TRBJ1-3; 8 bases line up with TRBD1. The V and J ends lost 0 bases and 3 bases, in that order; junction bases with no gene match: 10. This CDR3 has 18 amino acids. Germline CDR1 and CDR2: MGHRA and YSYEKL. DNA for the CDR3: TGCGCCAGCAGCCAAGATCTCCGCAGGGGGCGCGTTGGAAACACCATATATTTT. This sequence encodes CASSQDLRRGRVGNTIYF.

The rearrangement joins TRBV20-1 to TRBJ2-7, with TRBD1 as a possible D gene (6 bases). V shed 6 bases and J shed 0 bases, with 15 bases lying between them. In germline, CDR1 is DFQATT, CDR2 SNEGSKA (reference sequence). This CDR3 region has 14 residues. CDR3 DNA sequence: TGCAGTGCGTTTAACAGGGTCACCTCCTACGAGCAGTACTTC. Amino acids: CSAFNRVTSYEQYF.

The rearrangement uses TRBV10-1 and TRBJ2-3; 8 bases match TRBD2. This CDR3 is built from 14 residues. The germline V gene has CDR1 WNHNN and CDR2 SYGVQD (reference sequence). With 6 bases clipped from V and 4 bases from J, the junction kept 6 bases outside the gene matches. The CDR3 protein is CASSGGLVSDTQYF. Here the CDR3 DNA reads TGCGCCAGCAGCGGGGGACTAGTCTCAGATACGCAGTATTTT.

In this sample, this clonotype turned up many times. CDR3: CSVAMGSTDTQYF. CDR3 coding DNA: TGCAGCGTTGCTATGGGTAGCACAGATACGCAGTATTTT. V and J are TRBV29-1 and TRBJ2-3; D unclear. V lost 4 bases to trimming and J lost 0 bases, with 8 bases between them. Germline V gene lookup returns CDR1 SQVTM and CDR2 ANQGSEA. The CDR3 runs to 13 residues.

CDR3 amino acids: CASSQLGLGQETQYF. CDR3 nucleotide sequence: TGCGCCAGCAGCCAACTTGGACTAGGTCAGGAGACCCAGTACTTC. The gene calls are TRBV4-1 and TRBJ2-5; 7 nucleotides align to TRBD2. CDR3 length: 15 amino acids. V shed 2 bases, J shed 5 bases, and the junction held 8 bases outside the gene matches. Looked up from germline, CDR1 is MGHRA and CDR2 is YSYEKL.

The rearrangement joins TRBV29-1 to TRBJ1-2; no clear D. V lost 2 bases and J 3 bases, leaving 16 bases between the germline ends. This CDR3 region has 15 residues. CDR1 is SQVTM, CDR2 ANQGSEA, per germline. Written as DNA, the CDR3 is TGCAGCGTTGAACCCGCAGACGCATTATACTATGGCTACACCTTC. Its protein is CSVEPADALYYGYTF. Variable domain in full (rest from reference TRBV29-1 and TRBJ1-2): SAVISQKPSRDICQRGTSLTIQCQVDSQVTMMFWYRQQPGQSLTLIATANQGSEATYESGFVIDKFPISRPNLTFSTLTVSNMSPEDSSIYLCSVEPADALYYGYTFGSGTRLTVV.